The rows below give T cell receptor beta chains drawn from one sample of a study of vaccination and CD4 T cells after COVID-19. TCRdb reprocessed the PCR reads with MiXCR, giving one entry per CDR3 protein. The sample has 8,500 to 10,000 distinct CDR3 sequences, roughly 44% seen once. Their antigens are not known. The sequencing input was CD4+ T cells from blood, cultured in vitro. Source of these receptors: a human donor who had recovered from COVID-19. CDR3s include the opening cysteine and the closing phenylalanine or tryptophan. Fields, in order: D gene, clone size, J gene, V gene, CDR3 protein, CDR3 DNA. A D gene is named only where the DNA matches it firmly. Some rows mark clone size as missing; the rest say once, few, many or name a class of expanded clone.

-,-,TRBJ2-5,TRBV7-8,CASSLGGSEQETQYF,TGTGCCAGCAGCTTAGGTGGATCTGAACAAGAGACCCAGTACTTC
TRBD2,-,TRBJ2-1,TRBV2,CASSEVSPPGLARNEQFF,TGTGCCAGCAGTGAAGTATCTCCTCCGGGACTAGCACGCAATGAGCAGTTCTTC
-,-,TRBJ1-1,TRBV6-1,CASSETTASNTEAFF,TGTGCCAGCAGTGAAACAACAGCTTCAAACACTGAAGCTTTCTTT
-,-,TRBJ1-5,TRBV11-2,CASSLDRGGNQPQHF,TGTGCCAGCAGCTTAGATAGGGGCGGCAATCAGCCCCAGCATTTT
-,-,TRBJ1-2,TRBV2,CASRILQGPTGHGYTF,TGTGCCAGCAGGATACTACAGGGTCCTACGGGGCATGGCTACACCTTC
-,-,TRBJ1-5,TRBV25-1,CASSESTVSNQPQHF,TGTGCCAGCAGTGAATCTACGGTTAGCAATCAGCCCCAGCATTTT
TRBD2,few,TRBJ2-5,TRBV20-1,CSAIWTSGGTQETQYF,TGCAGTGCTATCTGGACTAGCGGGGGGACCCAAGAGACCCAGTACTTC
-,few,TRBJ1-1,TRBV20-1,CSARDYLEALQNTEAFF,TGCAGTGCTAGAGACTACCTCGAGGCCCTACAGAACACTGAAGCTTTCTTT
-,few,TRBJ1-2,TRBV6-5,CASSYGGAMDGYTF,TGTGCCAGCAGTTATGGGGGGGCAATGGATGGCTACACCTTC
-,few,TRBJ1-2,TRBV30,CAWSVDRGLSGYTF,TGTGCCTGGAGTGTAGATCGGGGTTTGAGCGGCTACACCTTC
-,-,TRBJ1-5,TRBV19,CASSTRGGAQPQHF,TGTGCCAGTAGTACCCGGGGGGGTGCTCAGCCCCAGCATTTT
TRBD1,-,TRBJ2-5,TRBV19,CASNRGLGETQYF,TGTGCCAGTAACAGGGGGCTAGGAGAGACCCAGTACTTC
-,-,TRBJ1-2,TRBV6-5,CASNYGGAMDGYTF,TGTGCCAGCAATTATGGGGGGGCAATGGATGGCTACACCTTC
-,-,TRBJ1-1,TRBV6-1,CASSDVRGTEAFF,TGTGCCAGCAGTGATGTCAGGGGCACTGAAGCTTTCTTT
-,-,TRBJ1-2,TRBV27,CASSSPGASNYGYTF,TGTGCCAGCAGTTCCCCGGGAGCCTCTAACTATGGCTACACCTTC
TRBD1,-,TRBJ1-5,TRBV18,CASSGGQVRGPQHF,TGTGCCAGCTCCGGAGGACAGGTCCGGGGGCCCCAGCATTTT
-,-,TRBJ1-2,TRBV7-2,CASSLERSRDYGYTF,TGTGCCAGCAGCTTAGAACGGAGTAGGGACTATGGCTACACCTTC
-,few,TRBJ1-1,TRBV6-2/TRBV6-3,CASGWGFEGSEAFF,TGTGCCAGCGGCTGGGGGTTTGAGGGATCTGAAGCTTTCTTT
-,large,TRBJ2-2,TRBV7-2,CASSLAGLNTGELFF,TGTGCCAGCAGCTTAGCAGGACTAAACACCGGGGAGCTGTTTTTT
-,medium-sized,TRBJ1-2,TRBV15,CATSRVPGMGYGYTF,TGTGCCACCAGCAGAGTTCCAGGCATGGGTTATGGCTACACCTTC
TRBD1,-,TRBJ1-1,TRBV27,CASSSQLQGRRTEAFF,TGTGCCAGCAGTTCCCAATTACAGGGGAGGCGTACTGAAGCTTTCTTT
TRBD2,-,TRBJ2-5,TRBV5-5,CASSLVGGVQETQYF,TGTGCCAGCAGCTTGGTCGGGGGGGTACAAGAGACCCAGTACTTC
-,-,TRBJ1-1,TRBV20-1,CSARVAGRMNTEAFF,TGCAGTGCTAGAGTGGCGGGAAGAATGAACACTGAAGCTTTCTTT
TRBD2,medium-sized,TRBJ2-1,TRBV24-1,CATSADSKSGGAEQFF,TGTGCCACCAGTGCCGACTCCAAGAGCGGGGGGGCCGAGCAGTTCTTC
-,few,TRBJ2-1,TRBV24-1,CATRGGGHNEQFF,TGTGCCACCAGGGGGGGGGGGCACAATGAGCAGTTCTTC
-,-,TRBJ2-3,TRBV19,CASSIVREGRKPTDTQYF,TGTGCCAGTAGTATAGTCCGTGAGGGGAGGAAACCCACAGATACGCAGTATTTT
-,-,TRBJ2-1,TRBV6-5,CASSYPGPYNEQFF,TGTGCCAGCAGTTACCCGGGACCATACAATGAGCAGTTCTTC
TRBD2,-,TRBJ2-3,TRBV7-2,CASSFEVAGGATNTQYF,TGTGCCAGCAGCTTCGAGGTAGCGGGGGGGGCGACGAATACGCAGTATTTT
-,few,TRBJ1-2,TRBV6-5,CASSYDGQRNGYTF,TGTGCCAGCAGTTACGACGGACAGAGAAATGGCTACACCTTC
-,-,TRBJ1-2,TRBV27,CASSYRANYGYTF,TGTGCCAGCAGTTACAGGGCAAACTATGGCTACACCTTC
TRBD1,-,TRBJ1-5,TRBV6-1,CASTPQGAGNQPQHF,TGTGCCAGCACCCCTCAGGGGGCCGGCAATCAGCCCCAGCATTTT
TRBD1,few,TRBJ1-2,TRBV11-2,CASSLGQGQYGYTF,TGTGCCAGCAGCTTAGGACAGGGCCAATATGGCTACACCTTC
TRBD2,-,TRBJ2-7,TRBV11-2,CASSLTGLARYEQYF,TGTGCCAGCAGCCTCACGGGACTAGCGAGATACGAGCAGTACTTC
-,-,TRBJ1-6,TRBV2,CASSDDYNSPLHF,TGTGCCAGCAGTGACGATTACAATTCACCCCTCCACTTT
-,-,TRBJ1-5,TRBV2,CASSGSPFQPQHF,TGTGCCAGCAGTGGGAGTCCTTTTCAGCCCCAGCATTTT
-,-,TRBJ1-2,TRBV15,CATSLDQSSYGYTF,TGTGCCACCAGTCTGGACCAATCGTCCTATGGCTACACCTTC
TRBD2,few,TRBJ2-7,TRBV6-1,CASSDSGLAGPEGGYEQYF,TGTGCCAGCAGTGATTCGGGACTAGCGGGACCTGAAGGGGGCTACGAGCAGTACTTC
-,-,TRBJ1-3,TRBV7-6,CASSRDYSGNTIYF,TGTGCCAGCAGTCGGGACTACTCTGGAAACACCATATATTTT
TRBD1,-,TRBJ2-5,TRBV5-5,CASRRQGIAQETQYF,TGTGCCAGCAGACGACAGGGCATCGCCCAAGAGACCCAGTACTTC
TRBD1,-,TRBJ2-2,TRBV20-1,CSASGFASDRGVPGELFF,TGCAGTGCTAGCGGTTTCGCGAGCGACAGGGGGGTTCCCGGGGAGCTGTTTTTT
TRBD1,few,TRBJ1-5,TRBV20-1,CSARDRDRGREPQHF,TGCAGTGCTAGAGATCGGGACAGGGGAAGAGAACCCCAGCATTTT
-,few,TRBJ2-1,TRBV2,CASSEGGRSYNEQFF,TGTGCCAGCAGTGAAGGTGGTAGGAGTTACAATGAGCAGTTCTTC